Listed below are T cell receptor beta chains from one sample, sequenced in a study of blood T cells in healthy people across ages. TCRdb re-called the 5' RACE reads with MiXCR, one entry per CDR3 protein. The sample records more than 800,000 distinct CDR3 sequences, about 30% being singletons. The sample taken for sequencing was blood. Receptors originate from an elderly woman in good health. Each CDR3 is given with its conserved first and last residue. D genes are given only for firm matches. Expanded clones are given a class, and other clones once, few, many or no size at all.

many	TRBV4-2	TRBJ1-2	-	CASSQARDYGYTF	TGTGCCAGCAGCCAAGCCAGAGACTATGGCTACACCTTC
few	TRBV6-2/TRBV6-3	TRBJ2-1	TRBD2	CASSYSMRGGDNEQFF	TGTGCCAGCAGTTACTCGATGCGGGGGGGCGACAATGAGCAGTTCTTC
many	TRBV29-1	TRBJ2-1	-	CSVEQGKYYNEQFF	TGCAGCGTTGAGCAAGGGAAGTACTACAATGAGCAGTTCTTC
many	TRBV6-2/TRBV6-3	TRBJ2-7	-	CASKSGPTEQYF	TGTGCCAGCAAGAGTGGACCCACCGAGCAGTACTTC
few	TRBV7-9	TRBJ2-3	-	CASSFSYGTDTQYF	TGTGCCAGCAGCTTTTCGTACGGTACAGATACGCAGTATTTT
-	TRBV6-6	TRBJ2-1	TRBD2	CASRTSGAVPSYNEQFF	TGTGCCAGCAGAACTAGCGGGGCGGTGCCCTCCTACAATGAGCAGTTCTTC
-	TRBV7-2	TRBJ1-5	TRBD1	CASSVTGGSQPQHF	TGTGCCAGCAGCGTGACAGGGGGAAGTCAGCCCCAGCATTTT
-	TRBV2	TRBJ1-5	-	CASSSPQGDNQPQHF	TGTGCCAGCAGCTCCCCCCAAGGCGACAATCAGCCCCAGCATTTT
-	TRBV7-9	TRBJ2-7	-	CASSLVMLRPEQYF	TGTGCCAGCAGCTTAGTAATGCTCCGACCCGAGCAGTACTTC
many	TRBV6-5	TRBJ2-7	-	CASSPRPGHHPYEQYF	TGTGCCAGCAGTCCAAGACCGGGACACCATCCCTACGAGCAGTACTTC